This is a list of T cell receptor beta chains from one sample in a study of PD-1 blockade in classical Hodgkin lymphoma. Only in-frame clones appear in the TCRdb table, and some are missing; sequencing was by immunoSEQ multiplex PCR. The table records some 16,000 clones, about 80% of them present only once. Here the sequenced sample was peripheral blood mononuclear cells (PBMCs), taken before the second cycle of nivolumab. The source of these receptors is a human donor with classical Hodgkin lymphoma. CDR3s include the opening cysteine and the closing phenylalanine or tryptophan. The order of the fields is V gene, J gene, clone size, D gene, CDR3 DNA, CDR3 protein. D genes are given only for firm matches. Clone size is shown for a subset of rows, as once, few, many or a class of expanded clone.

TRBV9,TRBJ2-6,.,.,TGTGCCAGCAGTTCAAAAGAAGGTGGGGCCAACGTCCTGACTTTC,CASSSKEGGANVLTF
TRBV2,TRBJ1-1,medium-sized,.,TGTGCCAGCAGACAGATGAACACTGAAGCTTTCTTT,CASRQMNTEAFF
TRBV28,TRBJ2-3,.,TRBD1,TGTGCCAGCAGTTTAATGGGACAGGGGGCGAGTACGCAGTATTTT,CASSLMGQGASTQYF
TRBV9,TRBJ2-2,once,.,TGTGCCAGCAGCGTAGTGACGAACACCGGGGAGCTGTTTTTT,CASSVVTNTGELFF
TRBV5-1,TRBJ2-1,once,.,TGCGCCAGCAGCCAAAACCCACCCGGAAGCTCCTACAATGAGCAGTTCTTC,CASSQNPPGSSYNEQFF
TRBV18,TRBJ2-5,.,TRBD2,TGTGCCAGCTCATCGAGCGGGGGGGCCGAGACCCAGTACTTC,CASSSSGGAETQYF
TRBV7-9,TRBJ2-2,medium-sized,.,TGTGCCAGCAGCCCCATTTGGATGGGGGAATCGAACACCGGGGAGCTGTTTTTT,CASSPIWMGESNTGELFF
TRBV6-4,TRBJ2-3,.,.,TGTGCCAGCAGTGACGGGGGGGCGAGCACAGATACGCAGTATTTT,CASSDGGASTDTQYF
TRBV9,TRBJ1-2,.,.,TGTGCCAGCAGCGTAGACAGGGAATATGGCTACACCTTC,CASSVDREYGYTF
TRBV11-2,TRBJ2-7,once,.,TGTGCCAGCAGTCGATCTCGGGGAGTAACCCCATACGAGCAGTACTTC,CASSRSRGVTPYEQYF
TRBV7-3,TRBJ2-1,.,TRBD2,TGTGCCAGCAGCTTAATACGGGGGGTTGAAGGTGAGCAGTTCTTC,CASSLIRGVEGEQFF
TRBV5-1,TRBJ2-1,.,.,TGCGCCAGCAGCTTGGGATCCGGGAGAAATGAGCAGTTCTTC,CASSLGSGRNEQFF
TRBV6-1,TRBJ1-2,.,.,TGTGCCAGCATCGCGACAGGAAGCTATGGCTACACCTTC,CASIATGSYGYTF
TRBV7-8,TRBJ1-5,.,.,TGTGCCAGCAGCCGTCGGGTCGGTCAGCCCCAGCATTTT,CASSRRVGQPQHF
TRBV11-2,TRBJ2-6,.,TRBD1,TGTGCCAGCAGCTCATTGACCAGGGGGCCCGGGGCCAACGTCCTGACTTTC,CASSSLTRGPGANVLTF
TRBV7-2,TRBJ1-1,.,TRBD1,TGTGCCAGCAGCTTAGAGACAGGGGGTGGTGAAGCTTTCTTT,CASSLETGGGEAFF
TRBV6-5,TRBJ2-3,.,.,TGTGCCAGCAGTCTCCGGGGGGCCGGCACAGATACGCAGTATTTT,CASSLRGAGTDTQYF
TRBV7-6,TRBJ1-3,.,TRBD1,TGTGCCAGCAGCCAACAGGGGGTAACGGGAAACACCATATATTTT,CASSQQGVTGNTIYF
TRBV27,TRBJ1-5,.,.,TGTGCCAGCAGTTTCATCGATCAGCCCCAGCATTTT,CASSFIDQPQHF
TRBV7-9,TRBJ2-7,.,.,TGTGCCAGCAGCCGCGAGGACAGCGCCTACGAGCAGTACTTC,CASSREDSAYEQYF